This T cell receptor (beta chain) was documented in a study of T-cell memory formation after mild COVID-19. TCRdb reprocessed the 5' RACE reads via MiXCR and lists one record per CDR3 protein. The sample records around 180,000 distinct CDR3 sequences, approximately 17% being singletons. V lost 6 bases to trimming and J lost 5 bases, with 11 bases between them. The CDR3 loop spans 13 amino acids. This clonotype was seen ten or more times. V gene TRBV12-3 or TRBV12-4 combines with J gene TRBJ1-5; D possibly corresponds to TRBD1 (5 bases). The TCR comes from a man aged 18 to 29 who had mild COVID-19 (a few samples of this study predate the infection). Cell type and time point are not known. The sequencing sample was made of PBMCs or a T cell subset sorted from them (not recorded which). The CDR3 protein is CASRGTIHQPQHF. In DNA form, the CDR3 reads TGTGCCAGCAGGGGGACTATACATCAGCCCCAGCATTTT.